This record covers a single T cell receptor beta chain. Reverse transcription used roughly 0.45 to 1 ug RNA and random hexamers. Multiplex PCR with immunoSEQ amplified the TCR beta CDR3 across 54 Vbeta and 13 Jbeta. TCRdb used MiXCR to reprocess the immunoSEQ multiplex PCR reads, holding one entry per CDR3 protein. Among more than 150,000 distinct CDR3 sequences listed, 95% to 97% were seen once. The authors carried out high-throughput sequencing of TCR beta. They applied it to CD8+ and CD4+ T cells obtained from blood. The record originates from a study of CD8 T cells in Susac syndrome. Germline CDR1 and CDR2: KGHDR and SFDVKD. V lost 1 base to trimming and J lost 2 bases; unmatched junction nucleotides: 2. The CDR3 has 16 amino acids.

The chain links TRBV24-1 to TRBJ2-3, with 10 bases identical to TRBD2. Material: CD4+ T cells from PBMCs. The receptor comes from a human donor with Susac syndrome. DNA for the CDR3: TGTGCCACCAGTGATTTACTAGCGGGACCCACAGATACGCAGTATTTT. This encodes CATSDLLAGPTDTQYF.